This T cell receptor (beta chain) was retrieved from a study of shared clonotypes between healthy human individuals. Findings and caveats of the study: Relative to their counterparts shared across all four donors, non-shared clonotypes exhibited diminished generation probabilities. Depth of sequencing was expected to influence donor clonotype sharing.

A word on this clone: Its target is unknown.

The CDR3 totals 15 residues. J gave up 10 bases and V 6 bases, and 15 bases lay outside the gene matches. The germline V gene encodes CDR1 MDHEN and CDR2 SYDVKM. Deep-level settings were used for running the assay. In the authors' methods: For the immunoSEQ data, sequences were junction-only without quality scores, so filtering differed. Data came from immunoSEQ multiplex PCR; TCRdb stores just in-frame clones and leaves some out. From that table come the V and J calls and clone size; the DNA was used to work out D and trimming. The sample yields some 580,000 clones, about 96% seen once. The sample was naive CD4+ T cells sorted from blood. Noted subset: CD45RA+ positively selected. The V and J genes are TRBV28 and TRBJ1-1; 9 nucleotides align to TRBD1. This TCR was recovered from a woman younger than 45 in good health. In nucleotides, the CDR3 is TGTGCCAGCAGCGCCCAGCGGGACAGGGATGGCAGAGCTTTCTTT. This gives the protein CASSAQRDRDGRAFF.